This T cell receptor beta chain was sequenced during a study of blood T cell repertoires in COVID-19. Study background: Spain, Italy and the United States supplied samples that represented acute and convalescent COVID-19.

The CDR3 consists of 14 residues. Germline CDR1 LGHDT, CDR2 YNNKEL (reference sequence). The ends were cut back, 3 bases at V and 9 bases at J, with 12 bases in the middle. The assay was immunoSEQ multiplex PCR, and TCRdb's table has in-frame clones only and misses some. Among approximately 110,000 clones listed, roughly 82% were seen once. The sample taken for sequencing was peripheral blood. This sequence originates from a human donor in a cohort sampled during active COVID-19. The chain joins TRBV3-1 (or the pseudogene TRBV3-2) to TRBJ1-6; TRBD1 is a possible D gene (6 bases). The CDR3 loop is CASSHQGSSSPLHF. DNA for the CDR3: TGTGCCAGCAGCCATCAGGGGTCAAGTTCACCCCTCCACTTT.